This T cell receptor (beta chain) was documented in a study of cytomegalovirus exposure and HLA in healthy donors. Study at large: There were under 140 million unique TCR beta sequences, drawn from approximately 180 million T cells, in an earlier analysis. Early on, a data release was issued that held 80 million to 90 million unique TCRs from HLA-typed donors.

This clone has only a few counts. What it binds is unknown. CDR3 length: 13 residues. Per germline, CDR1 MNHNS and CDR2 SASEGT. Germline trimming cut 4 bases from V and 13 bases from J; bases unmatched to any gene: 11. Overall study findings and caveats: Presence/absence analyses treated sequencing depth as roughly uniform across donors.

Amplification used 60 Vbeta primers and 13 Jbeta primers. Sequencing was performed with immunoSEQ multiplex PCR; in TCRdb, only in-frame clones are kept and a portion is missing. The sample carries some 40,000 clones, more than 50% recorded once. The rearrangement links TRBV6-1 to TRBJ1-2; 8 bases line up with TRBD1. Sequenced material: PBMCs. The receptor was isolated from a woman in her thirties or forties in good health and CMV-seropositive. The CDR3 DNA sequence: TGTGCCAGCAGTGGGGGCGCCACAGGGGGTTTCACCTTC. As protein: CASSGGATGGFTF.